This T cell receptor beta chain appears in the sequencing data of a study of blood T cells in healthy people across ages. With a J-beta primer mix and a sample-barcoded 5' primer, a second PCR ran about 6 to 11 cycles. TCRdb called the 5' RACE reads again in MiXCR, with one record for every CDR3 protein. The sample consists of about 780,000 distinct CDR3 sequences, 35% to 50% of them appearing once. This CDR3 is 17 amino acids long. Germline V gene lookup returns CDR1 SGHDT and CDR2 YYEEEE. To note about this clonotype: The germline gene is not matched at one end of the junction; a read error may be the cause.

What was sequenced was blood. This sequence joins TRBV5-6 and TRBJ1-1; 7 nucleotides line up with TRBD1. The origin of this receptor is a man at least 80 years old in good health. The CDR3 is CASTRIGAGQKTDEAFF. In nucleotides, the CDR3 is TGTGCCAGCACCAGAATTGGCGCGGGACAGAAGACCGACGAAGCTTTTTTT.